The clone carrying this TCR beta chain was seen just once. Its antigen is unknown. TCRdb keeps only in-frame clones here, not all; method: immunoSEQ multiplex PCR. The sample includes more than 120,000 clones, roughly 87% of them seen just once. The sample originates from a study of T cell responses to AZD1222 COVID-19 vaccine. Study-level results: Females made up more of the donors, who were largely white British, and clonal diversity may have come out too low. Among those given AZD1222, only five or six were seropositive at baseline. Two doses of AZD1222 preceded a rise in Spike-specific TCR breadth and depth.

The TCR originated in an adult who received the MenACWY meningococcal vaccine as a control. The sequenced sample was peripheral blood, obtained 28 days after the second dose of the MenACWY control vaccine.

CDR3 bases: TGTGCCAGCAGTACGGACAGGGGGAACCACTACGAGCAGTACTTC. Translation gives CASSTDRGNHYEQYF. The rearrangement uses TRBV27 and TRBJ2-7; 10 bases agree with TRBD1. V lost 5 bases, J lost 3 bases, and 7 bases stayed unmatched. Germline loops: CDR1 MNHEY, CDR2 SMNVEV (reference sequence). This CDR3 contains 15 residues.